This TCR beta chain came from a study of OX40 agonist ivuxolimab in advanced cancers. Data came from immunoSEQ multiplex PCR; TCRdb stores just in-frame clones and leaves some out. The table includes 55,000 to 90,000 clones, roughly 85% detected once. V shed 5 bases and J shed 2 bases, with 15 bases lying between them. The CDR3 extends over 16 amino acids. Germline CDR1 and CDR2: SEHNR and FQNEAQ (reference sequence). This clone has a single count. The sequence was collected from an adult with an advanced solid tumor such as melanoma, head and neck, liver or kidney cancer. This specimen consisted of CD4+ or CD8+ T cells sorted from blood, obtained in a trial of the OX40 agonist ivuxolimab. The gene calls are TRBV7-9 and TRBJ2-2, with D possibly called TRBD1 or TRBD2 (6 bases each). The CDR3 region has the DNA TGTGCCAGCAGCCGCCCCCGGGGGCAAAACACCGGGGAGCTGTTTTTT. Translated, it gives CASSRPRGQNTGELFF.